This T cell receptor (beta chain) was identified during a study of cytomegalovirus exposure and HLA in healthy donors. Vbeta (60) and Jbeta (13) primers were used in the PCR. Sequencing was performed with immunoSEQ multiplex PCR; in TCRdb, only in-frame clones are kept and a portion is missing. The sample yields about 150,000 clones, roughly 81% seen once. Material for sequencing was PBMCs. The sequence came from a girl aged 5-17 years in good health and CMV-seropositive.

The CDR3 DNA reads TGTGCCAGTAGTCCCGTGGGACTAGCCGAAGAGACCCAGTACTTC. Translation gives CASSPVGLAEETQYF. The chain combines TRBV19 with TRBJ2-5, with TRBD2 matching over 9 bases. V lost 5 bases, J lost 3 bases, and 7 bases stayed unmatched. Per germline, CDR1 LNHDA and CDR2 SQIVND (reference sequence). The CDR3 totals 15 residues. Full variable domain (missing parts from reference TRBV19 and TRBJ2-5): DGGITQSPKYLFRKEGQNVTLSCEQNLNHDAMYWYRQDPGQGLRLIYYSQIVNDFQKGDIAEGYSVSREKKESFPLTVTSAQKNPTAFYLCASSPVGLAEETQYFGPGTRLLVL.